This TCR beta chain appears in the sequencing data of a study of T-cell memory formation after mild COVID-19 (dated by TCRdb to 2020 to 2023). The study in broad terms: TCR sequence clusters from the two donors were largely donor specific. Two young, previously healthy adult volunteers made up the cohort, one male and one female. Longitudinal TCRalpha and TCRbeta repertoire sequencing tracked T-cell clones expanding and contracting after mild COVID-19 in two donors. General findings and caveats noted by the study authors: Balanced CD4/CD8 phenotypes were observed for clones contracting from day 15 to 85, whereas a bias towards CD4+ was observed for a second wave of clones expanding from day 15 to 37. Only two mild cases were covered by the study, and larger cohorts that include severe cases with pre-infection samples were considered necessary. Contracting CD4+ clones appeared mostly in the CM and EM memory subsets, whereas CD8+ clones were enriched in EMRA. The second-wave clones that peaked on day 37 were not confirmed to be SARS-CoV-2 specific. Some responding clones were detected in pre-infection memory, which suggested that pre-existing cross-reactive memory T cells had joined the SARS-CoV-2 response.

This sample was sequenced with an Illumina NovaSeq 6000. cDNA libraries for TCRalpha and TCRbeta were prepared by 5'RACE using constant-segment primers, with sample barcodes and unique molecular identifiers added. Trizol reagent was used to extract RNA from every sample. Amplification of the libraries took two PCR steps, and the second step added a second sample barcode plus Illumina TruSeq adapters. The libraries were sequenced on an Illumina NovaSeq using 2 x 150 bp paired-end reads. Processing in the source paper ran as follows. Demultiplexing of reads and collapsing into UMI-guided consensus sequences were performed with migec v1.2.7. Using mixcr v2.1.11, the UMI consensuses were aligned to TRA and TRB V and J templates and assembled into clonotypes. A clonotype was counted as expanded or contracted only when both edgeR and NoisET called the clonotype significant, with the noise models trained on biological replicates. For edgeR calls, the cutoffs were a false discovery rate-adjusted p below 0.01 and a log2 fold-change threshold of 1. As an exploratory analysis of dynamics, max-normalized trajectories of the 1000 most abundant clonotypes were examined by PCA with hierarchical clustering. Separately sequenced CD4+ and CD8+ repertoires were used to assign a CD4 or CD8 phenotype to each responding clone. TCRdb reprocessed the public reads (quality trimming at Q25 with fastp, clone calling with MiXCR) and kept in-frame beta chains. Identical CDR3 protein sequences are pooled into one entry, listed with their most common genes and DNA. The V and J calls were not made by the authors but by TCRdb's processing. For this sample the table gives under 550,000 distinct CDR3 sequences, of which about 18% were detected only once. The ten biggest clones cover approximately 13% of the sample.

On this clonotype: Its binding antigen is unknown. There are no base qualities to consult, and no much larger clone falls within one base.

PBMCs were isolated by Ficoll-Paque density gradient centrifugation. Sequencing was carried out using PBMCs or a T cell subset sorted from them (not recorded which). This receptor was obtained from an adult woman who had mild COVID-19 (a few samples of this study predate the infection). The sample titles of this study are shuffled in the database, so cell type and time point are left out; the donor was told from shared clones.

The CDR3 sequence is CASSYSDRRTYNEQFF. The sequence in DNA is TGTGCCAGCAGTTATTCTGACAGGCGGACCTACAATGAGCAGTTCTTC. Recombination linked TRBV6-2 or TRBV6-3 to TRBJ2-1, and the D gene may be TRBD1, 6 bases matching. V was cut back by 3 bases and J by 2 bases, leaving a gap of 14 bases between them. Looking up the germline V gene yields CDR1 MNHEY and CDR2 SVGEGT. The CDR3, from cysteine to phenylalanine, totals 16 residues. Only the CDR3 DNA stays, 48 bases, in frame from base 1.